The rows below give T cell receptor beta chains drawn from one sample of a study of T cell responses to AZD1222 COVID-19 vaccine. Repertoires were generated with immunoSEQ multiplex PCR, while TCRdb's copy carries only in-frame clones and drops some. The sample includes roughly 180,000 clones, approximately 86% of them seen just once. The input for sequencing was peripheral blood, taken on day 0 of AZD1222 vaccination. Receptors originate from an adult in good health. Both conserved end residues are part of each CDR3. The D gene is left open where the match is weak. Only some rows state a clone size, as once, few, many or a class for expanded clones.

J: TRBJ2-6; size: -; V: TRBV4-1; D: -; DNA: TGCGCCAGCAGCCAAATGTGGGGGCCCTCTGGGGCCAACGTCCTGACTTTC; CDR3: CASSQMWGPSGANVLTF
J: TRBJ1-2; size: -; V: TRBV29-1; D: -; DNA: TGCAGCGTTGTGGGGAAGAGTACGGGACTTGCCTATGGCTACACCTTC; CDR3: CSVVGKSTGLAYGYTF
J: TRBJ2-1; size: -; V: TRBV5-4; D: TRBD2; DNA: TGTGCCACGCGGGGGGTGTCCTACAATGAGCAGTTCTTC; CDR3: CATRGVSYNEQFF
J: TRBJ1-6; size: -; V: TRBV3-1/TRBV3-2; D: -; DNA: TGTGCCAGCAGCCAAGACCTTGCCCACCGGGGACATCGACCCCTCCACTTT; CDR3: CASSQDLAHRGHRPLHF
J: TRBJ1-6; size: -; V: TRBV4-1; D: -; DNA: TGCGCCAGCAGCCAAGGGGGGGCGAGGGGAAATTCACCCCTCCACTTT; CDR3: CASSQGGARGNSPLHF
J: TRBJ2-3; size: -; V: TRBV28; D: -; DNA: TGTGCCAGCAGTGCCCCTACGGAGGGCGCGGCAGATACGCAGTATTTT; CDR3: CASSAPTEGAADTQYF
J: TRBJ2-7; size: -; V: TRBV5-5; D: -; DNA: TGTGCCAGCAGCTTGGTGGGGGGGCAGGGCTACGAGCAGTACTTC; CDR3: CASSLVGGQGYEQYF
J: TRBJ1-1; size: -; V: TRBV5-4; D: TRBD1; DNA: TGTGCCAGCAGGTCCGGGACAGGGGGCCTTACTAGGAACTCGGGAGCTTTCTTT; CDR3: CASRSGTGGLTRNSGAFF
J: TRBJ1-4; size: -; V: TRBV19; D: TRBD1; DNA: TGTGCCAGTAGTGTGGGACAGGCACGTAATGAAAAACTGTTTTTT; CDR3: CASSVGQARNEKLFF
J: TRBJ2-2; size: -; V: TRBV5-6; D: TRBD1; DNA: TGTGCCAGCAGCTTCACAGGGGTCTACACCGGGGAGCTGTTTTTT; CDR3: CASSFTGVYTGELFF
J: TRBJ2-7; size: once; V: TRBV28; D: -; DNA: TGTGCCAGCAGTCTCTATAAGGGGGGCTCCTACGAGCAGTACTTC; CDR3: CASSLYKGGSYEQYF
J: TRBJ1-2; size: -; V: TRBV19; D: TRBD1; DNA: TGTGCCAGTAGCGTAAAGACAGGGTTCGGCTACACCTTC; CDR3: CASSVKTGFGYTF
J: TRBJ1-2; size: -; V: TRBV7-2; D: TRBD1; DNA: TGTGCCAGCAGCTTAGCGGCAGGGGGCCGCGGCTACACCTTC; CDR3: CASSLAAGGRGYTF
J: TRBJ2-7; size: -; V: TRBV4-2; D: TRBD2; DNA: TGTGCCAGCAGCCAAGGGCGGGAGGGCCTCCACGAGCAGTACTTC; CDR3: CASSQGREGLHEQYF
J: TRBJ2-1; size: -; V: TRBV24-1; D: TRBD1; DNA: TGTGCCACCAGTGACCATGGGACAGGAGGGGGGAATGAGCAGTTCTTC; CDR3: CATSDHGTGGGNEQFF
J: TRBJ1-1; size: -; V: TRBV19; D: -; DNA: TGTGCCAGCAGATCTCCAGGGGCCGGTTCGAACACTGAAGCTTTCTTT; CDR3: CASRSPGAGSNTEAFF
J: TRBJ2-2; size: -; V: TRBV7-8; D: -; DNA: TGTGCCAGCAGCCAGACCGGACCCAACACCGGGGAGCTGTTTTTT; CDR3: CASSQTGPNTGELFF
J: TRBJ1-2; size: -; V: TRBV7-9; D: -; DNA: TGTGCCAGCAGCCACAAAAACTCCGGGGTCTATGGCTACACCTTC; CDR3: CASSHKNSGVYGYTF
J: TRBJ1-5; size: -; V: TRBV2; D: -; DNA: TGTGCCACGATGGCGGATGACAATCAGCCCCAGCATTTT; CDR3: CATMADDNQPQHF
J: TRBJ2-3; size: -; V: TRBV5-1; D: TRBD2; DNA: TGCGCCAGCAGCTTGGGGCTAGCGGGAAGCAACACAGATACGCAGTATTTT; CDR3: CASSLGLAGSNTDTQYF
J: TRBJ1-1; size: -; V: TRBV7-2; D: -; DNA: TGTGCCAGCAGCTTATATATTGGTGTGGGGAACACTGAAGCTTTCTTT; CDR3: CASSLYIGVGNTEAFF
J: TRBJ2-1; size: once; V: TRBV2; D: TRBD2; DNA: TGTGCCAGCAGTGAAGAGGGGACTAGCGTGGATGAGCAGTTCTTC; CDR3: CASSEEGTSVDEQFF
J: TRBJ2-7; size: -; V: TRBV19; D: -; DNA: TGTGCCAGTAGTATAGAGGCAGGGCGGACCTACGAGCAGTACTTC; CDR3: CASSIEAGRTYEQYF
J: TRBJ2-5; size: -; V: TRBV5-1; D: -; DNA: TGCGCCAGCAGCTTGGCCTGGACGCCGGGGGAGACCCAGTACTTC; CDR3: CASSLAWTPGETQYF
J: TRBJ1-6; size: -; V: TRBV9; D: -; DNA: TGTGCCAGCAGCGTAGAGGTACTACCTTTGACTAATTCACCCCTCCACTTT; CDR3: CASSVEVLPLTNSPLHF
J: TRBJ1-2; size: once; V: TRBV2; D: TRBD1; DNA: TGTGCCAGCACAGGACAGGCCGCCTATGGCTACACCTTC; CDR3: CASTGQAAYGYTF
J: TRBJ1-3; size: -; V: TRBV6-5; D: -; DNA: TGTGCCAGCAGTTCCTGGACAACTGGAAACACCATATATTTT; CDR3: CASSSWTTGNTIYF
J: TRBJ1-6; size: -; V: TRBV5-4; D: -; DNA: TGTGCCAGCAGCCAACTCGGGGGATATTCACCCCTCCACTTT; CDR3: CASSQLGGYSPLHF
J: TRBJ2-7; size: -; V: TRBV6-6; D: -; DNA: TGTGCCAGCAGCCGTCCCCGTAGCGGAGCCTACGAGCAGTACTTC; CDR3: CASSRPRSGAYEQYF
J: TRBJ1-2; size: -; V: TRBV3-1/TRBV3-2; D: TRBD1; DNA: TGTGCCAGCAGCTACGACAGGGGGACGGTCTATCGCTACACCTTC; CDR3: CASSYDRGTVYRYTF
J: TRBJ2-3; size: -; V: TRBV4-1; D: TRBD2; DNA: TGCGCCAGCAGCCCTAGCGGGGGTACCACAGATACGCAGTATTTT; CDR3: CASSPSGGTTDTQYF
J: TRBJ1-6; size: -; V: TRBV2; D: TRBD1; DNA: TGTGCCAGCACCGGACAGGGGATTTCACCCCTCCACTTT; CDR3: CASTGQGISPLHF